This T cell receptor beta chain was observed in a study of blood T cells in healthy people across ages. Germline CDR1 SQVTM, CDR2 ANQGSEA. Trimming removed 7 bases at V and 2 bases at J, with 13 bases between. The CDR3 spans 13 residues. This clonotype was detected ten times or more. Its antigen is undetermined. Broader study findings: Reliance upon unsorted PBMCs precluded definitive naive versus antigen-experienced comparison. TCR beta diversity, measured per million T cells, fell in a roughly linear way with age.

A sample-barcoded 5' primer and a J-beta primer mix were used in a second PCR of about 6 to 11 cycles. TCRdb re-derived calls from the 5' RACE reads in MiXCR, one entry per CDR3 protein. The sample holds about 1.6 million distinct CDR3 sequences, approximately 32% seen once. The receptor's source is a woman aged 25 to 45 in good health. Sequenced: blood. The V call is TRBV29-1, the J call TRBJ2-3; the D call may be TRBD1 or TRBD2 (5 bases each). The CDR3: CSGAAGTTDTQYF. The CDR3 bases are TGCAGCGGTGCCGCAGGGACCACAGATACGCAGTATTTT.